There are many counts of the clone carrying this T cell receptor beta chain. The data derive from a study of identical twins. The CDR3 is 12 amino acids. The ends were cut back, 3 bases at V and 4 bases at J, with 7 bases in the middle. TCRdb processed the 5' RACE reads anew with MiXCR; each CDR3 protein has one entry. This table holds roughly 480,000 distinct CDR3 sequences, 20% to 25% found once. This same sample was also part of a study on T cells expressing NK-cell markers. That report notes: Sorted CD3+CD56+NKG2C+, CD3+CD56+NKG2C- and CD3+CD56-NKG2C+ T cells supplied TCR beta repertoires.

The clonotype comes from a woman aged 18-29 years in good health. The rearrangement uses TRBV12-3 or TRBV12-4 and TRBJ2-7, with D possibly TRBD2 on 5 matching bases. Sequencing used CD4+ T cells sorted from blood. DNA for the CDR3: TGTGCCAGCAGTTTTCGCGGGTACGAGCAGTACTTC. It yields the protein CASSFRGYEQYF.